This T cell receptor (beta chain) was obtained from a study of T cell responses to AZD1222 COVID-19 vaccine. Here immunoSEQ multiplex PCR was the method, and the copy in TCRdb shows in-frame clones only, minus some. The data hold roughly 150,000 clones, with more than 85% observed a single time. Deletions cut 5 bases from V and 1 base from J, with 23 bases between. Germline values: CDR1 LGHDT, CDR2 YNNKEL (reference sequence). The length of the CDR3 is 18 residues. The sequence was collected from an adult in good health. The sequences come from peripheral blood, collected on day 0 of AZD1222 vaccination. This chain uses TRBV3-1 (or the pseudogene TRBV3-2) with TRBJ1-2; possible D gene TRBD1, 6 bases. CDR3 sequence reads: CASSSKWAGGAFNYGYTF. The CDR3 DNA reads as TGTGCCAGCAGCTCAAAGTGGGCCGGGGGCGCGTTTAACTATGGCTACACCTTC.